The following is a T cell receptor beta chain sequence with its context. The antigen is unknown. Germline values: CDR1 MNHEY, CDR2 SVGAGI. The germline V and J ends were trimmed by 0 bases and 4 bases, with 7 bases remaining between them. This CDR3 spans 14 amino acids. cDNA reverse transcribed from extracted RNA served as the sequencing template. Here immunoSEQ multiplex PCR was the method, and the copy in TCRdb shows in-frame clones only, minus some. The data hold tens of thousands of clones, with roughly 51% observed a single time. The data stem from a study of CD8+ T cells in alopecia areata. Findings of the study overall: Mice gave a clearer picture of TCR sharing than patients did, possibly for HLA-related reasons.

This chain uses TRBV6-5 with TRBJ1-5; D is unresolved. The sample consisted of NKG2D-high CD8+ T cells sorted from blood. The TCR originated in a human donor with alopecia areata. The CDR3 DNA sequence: TGTGCCAGCAGTTACTCGAAAGGGAATCAGCCCCAGCATTTT. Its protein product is CASSYSKGNQPQHF.